This TCR beta chain was sequenced in a study of Ad26.COV2.S vaccination and SARS-CoV-2 variants. Overall study context: The Ad26.COV2.S arm of the COV1001 trial was where the donor was placed.

As to treatment: around 19 received Ad26.COV2.S at low or high dose, single or two shots; roughly 5 received placebo; per-sample allocation not given. Samples analyzed were those drawn on day 63 after the first vaccine or placebo injection. Wuhan-strain spike was delivered by a replication-incompetent Ad26 vector. Clones were sequenced by immunoSEQ multiplex PCR, and TCRdb holds only the in-frame ones, with some missing. The profile shows around 450,000 clones, around 90% of them singletons. The sample in question was peripheral blood, obtained in a trial of Ad26.COV2.S vaccine versus placebo. The sequence was collected from a person between 18 and 65 years old who received the Ad26.COV2.S COVID-19 vaccine or a placebo.

The CDR3 region is CASSTVPNEKLFF. The DNA for the CDR3 is TGTGCCAGCAGTACAGTTCCTAATGAAAAACTGTTTTTT. This rearrangement joins TRBV28 to TRBJ1-4; D uncertain. Per the germline V gene, CDR1 is MDHEN and CDR2 is SYDVKM. Trimming cost V 5 bases and J 3 bases, with 7 bases left between them. The CDR3 extends over 13 amino acids.